This T cell receptor beta chain comes out of a study of blood T cell repertoires in COVID-19. The overall study: Donors in the United States, Italy and Spain gave samples during acute or convalescent COVID-19.

Only in-frame clones appear in the TCRdb table, and some are missing; sequencing was by immunoSEQ multiplex PCR. The sample holds approximately 57,000 clones, just under 90% seen once. The source of this sequence is a man in his forties or fifties with acute or convalescent COVID-19. Source material: peripheral blood.

CDR3 loop: CASSQTSLAANTQYF. CDR3 coding DNA: TGTGCCAGCAGCCAAACTTCCCTAGCGGCCAATACGCAGTATTTT. V and J are TRBV7-2 and TRBJ2-3; 7 bases are shared with TRBD2. V lost 5 bases, J lost 7 bases, and 12 bases stayed unmatched. CDR1 and CDR2 (germline): SGHTA, FQGNSA. The CDR3 is 15 amino acids.